This T cell receptor (beta chain) was observed in a study of technical replicates of blood from several donors. V was clipped by 4 bases and J by 4 bases, with 17 bases between them. CDR3 length: 15 amino acids. The germline V gene has CDR1 SGHTS and CDR2 YDEGEE. This clone showed up just once. Assay: immunoSEQ multiplex PCR; the TCRdb copy retains only in-frame clones and omits some. The table lists about 76,000 clones, about 86% of them singletons. This TCR was sampled from a human donor in good health. Some clones in this sample may be carry-over from other donors' samples. Sequencing was done on a sample of PBMCs. V is TRBV5-8 and J is TRBJ1-1, with D perhaps matching TRBD1 (6 bases). The CDR3 DNA reads as TGTGCCAGCAGCATCGGACAGACCGGGATCACTGAAGCTTTCTTT. It specifies CASSIGQTGITEAFF.